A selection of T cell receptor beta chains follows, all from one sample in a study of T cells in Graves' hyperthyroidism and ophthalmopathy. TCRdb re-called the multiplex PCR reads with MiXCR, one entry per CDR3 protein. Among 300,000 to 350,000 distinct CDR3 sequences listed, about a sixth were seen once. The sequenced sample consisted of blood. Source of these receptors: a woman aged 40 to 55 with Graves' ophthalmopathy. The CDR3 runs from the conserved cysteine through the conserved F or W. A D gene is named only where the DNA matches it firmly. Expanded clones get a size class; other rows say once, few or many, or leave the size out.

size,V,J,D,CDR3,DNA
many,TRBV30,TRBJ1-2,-,CAWSDPGRNYGYTF,TGTGCCTGGAGTGATCCGGGGCGGAACTATGGCTACACCTTC
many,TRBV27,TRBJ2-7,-,CASSIGISYEQYF,TGTGCCAGCAGCATCGGTATCTCCTACGAGCAGTACTTC
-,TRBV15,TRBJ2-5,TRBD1,CATSATGGQETQYF,TGTGCCACCAGCGCCACAGGGGGACAAGAGACCCAGTACTTC
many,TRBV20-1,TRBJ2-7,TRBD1,CSGGQAIHEQYF,TGCAGTGGGGGACAGGCTATACACGAGCAGTACTTC
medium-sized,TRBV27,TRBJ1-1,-,CASSWGTEAFF,TGTGCCAGCAGTTGGGGGACTGAAGCTTTCTTT
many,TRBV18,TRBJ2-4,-,CASSGQKNIQYF,TGTGCCAGCTCAGGACAGAAAAACATTCAGTACTTC
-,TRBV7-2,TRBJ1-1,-,CASSLVAGNTEAFF,TGTGCCAGCAGCTTAGTAGCGGGGAACACTGAAGCTTTCTTT
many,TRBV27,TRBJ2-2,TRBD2,CASGRSSGNNGELFF,TGTGCCAGCGGGCGAAGTAGCGGGAATAACGGGGAGCTGTTTTTT
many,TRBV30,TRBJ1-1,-,CAWSPMGGRRVTEAFF,TGTGCCTGGAGTCCCATGGGGGGGCGGAGGGTCACTGAAGCTTTCTTT
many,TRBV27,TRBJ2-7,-,CASSRHRDRPTEQYF,TGTGCCAGCTCCCGGCATAGAGACAGACCTACCGAGCAGTACTTC
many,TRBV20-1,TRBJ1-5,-,CSARAGAGGNQPQHF,TGCAGTGCTAGAGCAGGGGCAGGGGGCAATCAGCCCCAGCATTTT
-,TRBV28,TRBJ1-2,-,CASRNTGSIGYTF,TGTGCCAGCAGGAACACAGGGTCCATAGGCTACACCTTC
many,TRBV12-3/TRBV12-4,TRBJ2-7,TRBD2,CASSAHGTSGSYEQYF,TGTGCCAGCAGCGCCCACGGGACTAGCGGGAGCTACGAGCAGTACTTC
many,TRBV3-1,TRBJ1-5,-,CASSQGPTSGQPQHF,TGTGCCAGCAGCCAAGGACCTACTAGCGGTCAGCCCCAGCATTTT
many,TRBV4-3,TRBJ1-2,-,CASSHKDGLNYGYTF,TGCGCCAGCAGCCATAAGGACGGTTTAAACTATGGCTACACCTTC
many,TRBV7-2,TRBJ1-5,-,CASSPRKGQPQHF,TGTGCCAGCAGCCCAAGGAAAGGCCAGCCCCAGCATTTT
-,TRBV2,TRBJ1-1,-,CASRVQVTTEACF,TGTGCCAGCAGGGTCCAAGTTACCACTGAAGCTTGCTTT
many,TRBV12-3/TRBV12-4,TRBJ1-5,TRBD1,CASSSHNWGQGDEPQHF,TGTGCCAGCAGCTCACATAACTGGGGACAGGGTGACGAGCCCCAGCATTTT
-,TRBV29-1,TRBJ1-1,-,CSVFGAEAFF,TGCAGCGTATTCGGAGCCGAAGCTTTCTTT
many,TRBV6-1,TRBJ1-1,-,CASSADSLNTEAFF,TGTGCCAGCAGTGCGGACAGCCTTAACACTGAAGCTTTCTTT
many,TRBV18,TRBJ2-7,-,CASSPPRGGVEQYF,TGTGCCAGCTCACCACCGAGGGGCGGAGTTGAGCAGTACTTC
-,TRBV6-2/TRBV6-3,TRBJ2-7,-,CASSYPGARRGEQYF,TGTGCCAGCAGTTACCCCGGGGCTCGGCGGGGCGAGCAGTACTTC
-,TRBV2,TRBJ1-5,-,CASSDWGHLNQPQHF,TGTGCCAGCAGTGACTGGGGGCACCTCAATCAGCCCCAGCATTTT
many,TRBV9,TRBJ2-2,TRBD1,CASSSRQGANTGELFF,TGTGCCAGCAGCTCACGACAGGGGGCGAACACCGGGGAGCTGTTTTTT
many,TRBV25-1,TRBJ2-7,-,CASSEYGSSYEQYF,TGTGCCAGCAGTGAATATGGGAGCTCCTACGAGCAGTACTTC
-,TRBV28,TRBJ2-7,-,CASSIQGMSSYEQYF,TGTGCCAGCAGTATCCAGGGGATGAGCTCCTACGAGCAGTACTTC
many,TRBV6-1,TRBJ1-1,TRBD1,CASSKIVPGQGRNTEAFF,TGTGCCAGCAGTAAGATCGTCCCGGGACAGGGGAGGAACACTGAAGCTTTCTTT
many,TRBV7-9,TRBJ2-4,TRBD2,CASSLVSGRTHIQYF,TGTGCCAGCAGCTTAGTCAGCGGGAGAACGCACATTCAGTACTTC
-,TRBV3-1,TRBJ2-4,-,CASSRERAKNIQYF,TGTGCCAGCAGCCGAGAGCGGGCCAAAAACATTCAGTACTTC